This entry is about one TCR beta chain. In the original workflow: Cell counts per sample came from amplifying reference gene primers. This table comes from immunoSEQ multiplex PCR, and its TCRdb copy is limited to in-frame clones, with some not included. That table furnishes V, J and clone size, whereas the DNA furnished D and trimming. The table lists 160,000 or so clones, 80% to 90% of them singletons. This record comes from a study of blood T cell repertoires in COVID-19. Background on the study: The United States, Italy and Spain supplied acute and convalescent COVID-19 samples. Sources were T cells, B-cell-depleted T cells, or PBMCs; the material itself was cDNA or gDNA.

V gave up 0 bases and J gave up 3 bases, with 3 bases separating them. There are 12 residues in the CDR3. Germline values: CDR1 ENHRY, CDR2 SYGVKD. The sequence came from a woman aged 70-85 years with acute or convalescent COVID-19. Sequencing was performed on peripheral blood. This sequence joins TRBV10-3 and TRBJ2-7; D not certain. The CDR3 bases are TGTGCCATCAGTGAGTCCTTCTACGAGCAGTACGTC. This sequence encodes CAISESFYEQYV.